Shown below are 25 T cell receptor beta chains from a single sample sequenced in a study of T cells in Graves' hyperthyroidism and ophthalmopathy. Using RNA transcripts as the source, TCR beta CDR3 regions were amplified. First-round RT-PCR of the TCR CDR3 relied on the HTBI primer set. TCRdb recomputed calls from the multiplex PCR reads with MiXCR, one row per CDR3 protein. The sample has approximately 380,000 distinct CDR3 sequences; approximately 19% are singletons. The source material was blood. The source is a woman aged 18-29 years with Graves' hyperthyroidism.

The chain couples TRBV18 to TRBJ1-1, with 8 bases aligning to TRBD1. V lost 6 bases, J lost 1 base, and 16 bases stayed unmatched. Germline CDR1 is KGHSH and CDR2 is LQKENI. The CDR3 is 18 amino acids. CDR3 residues: CASSPSGTGFYSNTEAFF. The DNA for the CDR3 is TGTGCCAGCTCGCCCTCCGGGACAGGTTTTTACTCGAACACTGAAGCTTTCTTT.

At least ten counts were recorded for this clonotype. The chain has TRBV7-2 and TRBJ2-7; 13 bases are shared with TRBD2. V lost 5 bases to trimming and J lost 9 bases; unmatched junction nucleotides: 10. This CDR3 is built from 15 residues. The germline V gene has CDR1 SGHTA and CDR2 FQGNSA. CDR3 sequence: CASSRPGLAGQGQYF. The CDR3, as DNA: TGTGCCAGCAGCCGACCGGGACTAGCGGGGCAGGGGCAGTACTTC.

The chain uses TRBV20-1 and TRBJ2-7, with 10 bases that match TRBD1. Germline CDR1 is DFQATT and CDR2 is SNEGSKA (reference sequence). The V gene end was trimmed by 0 bases and the J gene end by 3 bases; junction bases not matched to a gene: 5. This CDR3 spans 15 amino acids. Here the CDR3 reads CSARDSGTGDYEQYF. CDR3 DNA: TGCAGTGCTAGAGATTCCGGGACAGGGGACTACGAGCAGTACTTC.

This clonotype was seen repeatedly, ten times or more. The J gene is TRBJ2-2, the V gene TRBV20-1, with D unresolved. The CDR3 has 14 residues. The germline V and J ends were trimmed by 1 base and 5 bases, with 11 bases remaining between them. Germline CDR1 DFQATT, CDR2 SNEGSKA (reference sequence). The CDR3 sequence is CSARGRDGTGELFF. The CDR3 nucleotides read TGCAGTGCTAGAGGCCGTGACGGAACCGGGGAGCTGTTTTTT.

CDR3 loop: CASSQGFLAGAEQYF. The CDR3 nucleotides are TGTGCCAGCAGCCAAGGCTTCCTAGCGGGGGCCGAGCAGTACTTC. V is TRBV3-1 and J is TRBJ2-7; 10 bases align to TRBD2. J was trimmed by 6 bases and V by 1 base; bases with no gene match: 6. Germline values: CDR1 LGHDT, CDR2 YNNKEL (reference sequence). This CDR3 contains 15 residues.

Many counts were recorded for this clonotype. V gene TRBV19 combines with J gene TRBJ2-2; no reliable D call. V lost 2 bases and J lost 1, with 5 bases in between. CDR3 length equals 14 residues. The V gene's germline CDR1 is LNHDA and CDR2 SQIVND (reference sequence). In nucleotides, the CDR3 is TGTGCCAGTAGTATATCTGGGAACACCGGGGAGCTGTTTTTT. Protein: CASSISGNTGELFF.

Comment on this clonotype: One end of the junction is discordant with germline, which a read error may explain. This chain joins TRBV10-3 and TRBJ1-2; no clear D gene. The CDR3 covers 15 residues. Germline V gene sequence: CDR1 ENHRY, CDR2 SYGVKD. The CDR3 sequence: CASSETTEPNYGYTF. Here the CDR3 DNA reads TGTGCCAGCAGTGAGACGACGGAGCCTAACTATGGCTACACCTTC.

This clonotype was counted at least ten times. The rearrangement links TRBV5-6 to TRBJ1-2; 7 positions match TRBD1. V was pared by 3 bases and J by 7 bases, with 9 bases of the junction left unmatched. Germline V gives CDR1 SGHDT, CDR2 YYEEEE. This CDR3 has 14 residues. CDR3 amino acids: CASSYRTGRGGYTF. Written as DNA, the CDR3 is TGTGCCAGCAGCTATAGGACAGGTCGAGGTGGCTACACCTTC. The entire variable domain, with the rest obtained from reference TRBV5-6 and TRBJ1-2, is as follows: DAGVTQSPTHLIKTRGQQVTLRCSPKSGHDTVSWYQQALGQGPQFIFQYYEEEERQRGNFPDRFSGHQFPNYSSELNVNALLLGDSALYLCASSYRTGRGGYTFGSGTRLTVV.

This clonotype was detected many times. The chain uses TRBV11-1 and TRBJ1-2; D perhaps matches TRBD1 (5 bases). The V end lost 5 bases, the J end lost 1 base, and 8 bases lay between the germline ends. This CDR3 comprises 13 residues. Germline assignment: CDR1 SGHAT and CDR2 FQDESV (reference sequence). CDR3 nucleotide sequence: TGTGCCAGCAGCCAGACAGTTAACTATGGCTACACCTTC. Its protein product is CASSQTVNYGYTF.

This clonotype was counted at least ten times. The V call is TRBV30, the J call TRBJ1-5; TRBD1 might be the D (6 bases). Trimming cost V 3 bases and J 6 bases, with 12 bases left between them. The CDR3 length is 13 residues. Germline V gives CDR1 GTSNPN, CDR2 SVGIG (reference sequence). The CDR3 DNA reads as TGTGCCTGGAGCCCCGGGGGCACTCAGCCCCAGCATTTT. As protein: CAWSPGGTQPQHF.

To note about this clonotype: With a much larger clone just one base away, this may be a read error. The chain recombines TRBV12-3 or TRBV12-4 with TRBJ1-2; a weak D match, TRBD1 (5 bases). V lost 5 bases and J 4 bases, leaving 14 bases between the germline ends. This CDR3 comprises 14 residues. The CDR3 sequence is CASSRGTDFYGYTF. In DNA form, the CDR3 reads TGTGCCAGCAGTCGAGGGACGGACTTCTATGGCTACACCTTC.

This chain joins TRBV28 and TRBJ2-7, with 7 bases fitting TRBD2. Per germline, CDR1 MDHEN and CDR2 SYDVKM. The CDR3 extends over 12 amino acids. Trimming removed 7 bases from V and 2 bases from J; junction bases left unmatched: 2. The DNA of the CDR3 is TGTGCCAGCACGGGGGGAACCTACGAGCAGTACTTC. Protein product: CASTGGTYEQYF.

This clonotype was counted at least ten times. The chain employs TRBV7-9 and TRBJ2-7; possible D gene TRBD2, 5 bases. CDR1 and CDR2 (germline): SEHNR, FQNEAQ (reference sequence). V was pared by 3 bases and J by 0 bases, with 9 bases between. The CDR3 extends over 14 amino acids. The CDR3 protein is CASSLGRDSYEQYF. The CDR3 nucleotides read TGTGCCAGCAGCTTGGGTCGGGACTCCTACGAGCAGTACTTC.

This clonotype was seen ten or more times. The chain combines TRBV12-3 or TRBV12-4 with TRBJ2-7, with D possibly TRBD1 on 6 matching bases. The CDR3 is made up of 11 amino acids. Between the trimmed V and J ends, which lost 8 bases and 4 bases, there was a span of 9 bases. CDR3 DNA sequence: TGTGCCAGCGGACAGTCTTACGAGCAGTACTTC. This gives the protein CASGQSYEQYF.

This clonotype was picked up many times. The CDR3 DNA reads as TGTGCCAGCAGCTTACTACCGGGACAGGGGAACGAGCAGTACTTC. Translating gives CASSLLPGQGNEQYF. V and J are TRBV5-6 and TRBJ2-7; TRBD1 agrees at 10 bases. CDR1 and CDR2 (germline): SGHDT, YYEEEE. This CDR3 comprises 15 residues. V trimming: 2 bases; J trimming: 5 bases; junction bases outside the gene matches: 7.

At least ten counts were recorded for this clonotype. This sequence joins TRBV4-2 and TRBJ2-7, with 7 bases that match TRBD2. V lost 3 bases, J lost 1 base, and 9 bases stayed unmatched. This CDR3 has 16 residues. Germline-derived CDR1 and CDR2 are LGHNA and YNFKEQ. The CDR3 region has the DNA TGTGCCAGCAGCCACGGGACTAACGTCCGGTCCTACGAGCAGTACTTC. This encodes CASSHGTNVRSYEQYF.

This clonotype was observed many times. The chain combines TRBV20-1 with TRBJ2-7; D is uncertain. Germline-derived CDR1 and CDR2 are DFQATT and SNEGSKA (reference sequence). Trimming took 2 bases from V and 1 from J, leaving 9 bases between them. The CDR3 sequence is 13 residues long. DNA of the CDR3: TGCAGTGCTAGAAGCTCCCGATCCTACGAGCAGTACTTC. Its translation: CSARSSRSYEQYF.

This clonotype has at least ten counts. The chain is built from TRBV3-1 and TRBJ1-5, with a tentative D call TRBD1 (5 bases). V was cut by 0 bases and J by 11 bases, with 11 bases left in between. The CDR3 sequence is 13 residues long. The germline CDR1 and CDR2 sequences are LGHDT and YNNKEL (reference sequence). The CDR3 nucleotides read TGTGCCAGCAGCCAAGATAGGGGCAGGGCCCAGCATTTT. Its protein is CASSQDRGRAQHF.

This clonotype showed up many times. The V and J genes are TRBV5-1 and TRBJ1-1; D is undetermined. This CDR3 has 15 amino acids. V lost 1 base and J lost 4, with 14 bases in between. CDR1 and CDR2 (germline): SGHRS, YFSETQ. The CDR3 sequence is CASSLPRQRSTEAFF. The DNA of the CDR3 is TGCGCCAGCAGCTTGCCTCGACAAAGGAGCACTGAAGCTTTCTTT.

About this clonotype: It is likely a read error, because the conserved phenylalanine at the end of the CDR3 is missing. The DNA is omitted, as the CDR3 cannot be located on it reliably, and the CDR3 follows TCRdb's listing. V usage is TRBV6-1 and J usage is TRBJ1-1. The CDR3 adds up to 13 amino acids, both ends counted. Looked up from germline, CDR1 is MNHNS and CDR2 is SASEGT. CDR3 sequence: CASSPQQGSGACL.

The gene calls are TRBV12-3 or TRBV12-4 and TRBJ2-4, with unresolved D. V gave up 5 bases and J gave up 1 base, with 9 bases separating them. The CDR3 consists of 14 residues. DNA for the CDR3: TGTGCCAGCAGTCCGCTGGGGGCCAAAAACATTCAGTACTTC. Protein sequence: CASSPLGAKNIQYF.

V is TRBV28 and J is TRBJ1-2; D is unclear. Trimming pared 2 bases from V and 4 bases from J, leaving 8 bases between. This CDR3 comprises 13 residues. CDR1 and CDR2 from the germline V gene are MDHEN and SYDVKM. The DNA of the CDR3 is TGTGCCAGCAGTTTAGCACACATCTATGGCTACACCTTC. This gives the protein CASSLAHIYGYTF.

This clonotype was observed at least ten times. The CDR3 reads CASKFIDRGGNTEAFF. In DNA form, the CDR3 reads TGTGCCAGCAAGTTTATCGACAGGGGGGGGAACACTGAAGCTTTCTTT. The genes are TRBV12-3 or TRBV12-4 and TRBJ1-1, with 9 bases lining up with TRBD1. This CDR3 region has 16 residues. The trim removed 7 bases at V and 1 base at J, leaving 10 bases unmatched.

This clonotype came up a few times. The CDR3 coding sequence is TGTGCCAGCAGTTCCGTCCAAAGGACAGGATCCTACGAGCAGTACTTC. Residues: CASSSVQRTGSYEQYF. The chain combines TRBV6-5 with TRBJ2-7, with 7 bases lining up with TRBD1. Trimming at V came to 4 bases and at J to 1 base, leaving 10 bases not matched to a gene. CDR3 size: 16 residues. CDR1 and CDR2 (germline): MNHEY, SVGAGI.

The sample holds many counts of this clonotype. The rearrangement links TRBV7-6 to TRBJ2-5; 7 bases fit TRBD1. The CDR3 contains 14 residues. Trimming at V came to 5 bases and at J to 0 bases, leaving 3 bases not matched to a gene. CDR1 and CDR2 from the germline V gene are SGHVS and FNYEAQ. CDR3 nucleotide sequence: TGTGCCAGCAGCCACACAGGGGACCAAGAGACCCAGTACTTC. It is translated as CASSHTGDQETQYF.